What follows are 30 T cell receptor beta chains derived from one specimen sequenced in a study of a mutant IDH1 vaccine in newly diagnosed glioma. TCRdb keeps only in-frame clones here, not all; method: immunoSEQ multiplex PCR. The sample records over 30,000 clones, around nine tenths being singletons. Time point given: week 47, end of study. Mutant IDH1 20-mer peptide, at 300 ug, made up each vaccine dose, with topical imiquimod. These TCRs' antigens remain unknown. The specimen comprised PBMCs, sampled from a glioma patient whose treatment included an IDH1 peptide vaccine. The receptors were sampled from a young woman with glioma.

This chain links TRBV6-5 with TRBJ1-2; D is uncertain. The CDR3 consists of 14 residues. Looked up from germline, CDR1 is MNHEY and CDR2 is SVGAGI. The V and J ends lost 2 bases and 6 bases respectively, with 13 bases between them. The CDR3: CASSYGSARDGYTF. CDR3 DNA sequence: TGTGCCAGCAGTTACGGATCAGCTCGGGATGGCTACACCTTC.

The V gene is TRBV2, the J gene TRBJ2-1, with 15 positions matching TRBD2. V was pared by 6 bases and J by 6 bases, with 3 bases of the junction left unmatched. Germline V gene sequence: CDR1 SNHLY, CDR2 FYNNEI. The CDR3 consists of 15 residues. The CDR3 region is CASRGLAGGSNEQFF. The CDR3 region has the DNA TGTGCCAGCAGGGGACTAGCGGGGGGCTCCAATGAGCAGTTCTTC.

The chain couples TRBV7-2 to TRBJ2-5; 9 bases are a match to TRBD2. V was clipped by 8 bases and J by 5 bases; unmatched bases: 9. The germline CDR1 and CDR2 sequences are SGHTA and FQGNSA. The CDR3 spans 14 residues. The CDR3 here is CASAKAGGQETQYF. Here the CDR3 DNA reads TGTGCCAGCGCGAAGGCGGGGGGGCAGGAGACCCAGTACTTC.

The genes are TRBV27 and TRBJ1-2, with D unresolved. The CDR3 consists of 12 residues. The germline gives CDR1 MNHEY, CDR2 SMNVEV (reference sequence). V dropped 8 bases and J dropped 2 bases, with 9 bases sitting between them. DNA for the CDR3: TGTGCCAGCTCAAACAGAAACTATGGCTACACCTTC. Protein: CASSNRNYGYTF.

The chain joins TRBV6-5 to TRBJ1-1; D is perhaps TRBD1 (5 bases). Germline loops: CDR1 MNHEY, CDR2 SVGAGI. CDR3 length: 16 residues. The V end was cut by 2 bases, the J end by 1 base, with 14 bases between. As DNA, the CDR3 is TGTGCCAGCAGTTACGGGGACCCAGGGACGAACACTGAAGCTTTCTTT. It yields the protein CASSYGDPGTNTEAFF.

The chain employs TRBV6-5 and TRBJ2-2, with D maybe TRBD2 (6 bases). Trimming removed 0 bases at V and 6 bases at J, with 14 bases between. Germline CDR1 and CDR2: MNHEY and SVGAGI. The CDR3 covers 16 residues. The CDR3 sequence is CASSYSFGGAAGELFF. CDR3 sequence (DNA): TGTGCCAGCAGTTACTCGTTCGGGGGTGCCGCCGGGGAGCTGTTTTTT.

Remarks on this clone: This may come from a read error, since a much larger clone is one base off. Other DNA sequences within the sample encode an identical CDR3. The J gene is TRBJ2-7, the V gene TRBV2, with 7 positions matching TRBD2. The germline gives CDR1 SNHLY, CDR2 FYNNEI. The CDR3 runs to 16 residues. Written as DNA, the CDR3 is TGTGCCAGCTGTTGCCCGTCAAGCGGGGACTCCTATGAGCAGTACTTC. Its protein product is CASCCPSSGDSYEQYF. The variable domain in full, completed from reference TRBV2 and TRBJ2-7, reads EPEVTQTPSHQVTQMGQEVILRCVPISNHLYFYWYRQILGQKVEFLVSFYNNEISEKSEIFDDQFSVERPDGSNFTLKIRSTKLEDSAMYFCASCCPSSGDSYEQYFGPGTRLTVT.

The rearrangement joins TRBV30 to TRBJ1-4; D uncertain. The CDR3 loop spans 10 amino acids. Trimming removed 8 bases from V and 5 bases from J, with 6 bases in between. CDR1 is GTSNPN, CDR2 SVGIG, per germline (reference sequence). The CDR3: CAGNNEKLFF. DNA for the CDR3: TGTGCCGGAAACAATGAAAAACTGTTTTTT.

V usage is TRBV5-1 and J usage is TRBJ1-2; D is ambiguous. This CDR3 is 14 amino acids long. Germline assignment: CDR1 SGHRS and CDR2 YFSETQ. The ends were cut back, 4 bases at V and 6 bases at J, with 16 bases in the middle. CDR3 region: CASSMPGGHNGYTF. In DNA form, the CDR3 reads TGCGCCAGCAGCATGCCGGGAGGTCATAATGGCTACACCTTC.

The V gene is TRBV5-5, the J gene TRBJ1-6; the D gene is possibly TRBD1 (6 bases). The CDR3 length is 16 residues. Germline V gene lookup returns CDR1 SGHKS and CDR2 YYEKEE (reference sequence). The V gene lost 3 bases and the J gene lost 7 bases, with 17 bases spanning the gap. The DNA of the CDR3 is TGTGCCAGCAGCTCAACCGCGGGCCAGGGGAATTCACCCCTCCACTTT. Amino acids: CASSSTAGQGNSPLHF. The full variable domain, its missing parts supplied by reference TRBV5-5 and TRBJ1-6, is DAGVTQSPTHLIKTRGQQVTLRCSPISGHKSVSWYQQVLGQGPQFIFQYYEKEERGRGNFPDRFSARQFPNYSSELNVNALLLGDSALYLCASSSTAGQGNSPLHFGNGTRLTVT.

This chain connects TRBV7-9 to TRBJ1-2, with D unresolved. Trimming removed 0 bases from V and 2 bases from J, with 4 bases in between. Germline values: CDR1 SEHNR, CDR2 FQNEAQ (reference sequence). The CDR3 contains 13 residues. The CDR3 DNA reads TGTGCCAGCAGCTTAGCAGTGAACTATGGCTACACCTTC. Its translation is CASSLAVNYGYTF.

J is TRBJ2-3 and V is TRBV5-4; 12 bases are shared with TRBD2. There are 16 residues in the CDR3. The J segment lost 1 base and the V segment lost 0 bases, leaving 0 bases of the junction unmatched. Per germline, CDR1 SGHNT and CDR2 YYREEE (reference sequence). For the CDR3, the DNA is TGTGCCAGCAGCTTGGGACTAGCGGGGGGCACAGATACGCAGTATTTT. This translates into CASSLGLAGGTDTQYF.

V usage is TRBV19 and J usage is TRBJ1-1; perhaps TRBD1 as D (5 bases). Germline lookup yields CDR1 LNHDA and CDR2 SQIVND (reference sequence). The V and J ends lost 5 bases and 3 bases respectively, with 10 bases between them. The CDR3 consists of 13 residues. The CDR3 spells CASSFRVDTEAFF. CDR3 DNA sequence: TGTGCCAGTAGTTTCAGGGTGGACACTGAAGCTTTCTTT.

This chain uses TRBV6-1 with TRBJ2-3; 10 nucleotides match TRBD2. The CDR3 loop spans 19 amino acids. Trimming at V came to 1 base and at J to 4 bases, leaving 14 bases not matched to a gene. Germline values: CDR1 MNHNS, CDR2 SASEGT. The chain's CDR3 is CASSEVPPPQRGGSDTQYF. In DNA form, the CDR3 reads TGTGCCAGCAGTGAAGTACCTCCCCCTCAGCGGGGGGGCTCAGATACGCAGTATTTT.

The chain has TRBV19 and TRBJ2-7; a weak D match, TRBD2 (6 bases). The CDR3 length is 14 residues. Trimming pared 3 bases from V and 1 base from J, leaving 10 bases between. The germline CDR1 and CDR2 sequences are LNHDA and SQIVND (reference sequence). The DNA of the CDR3 is TGTGCCAGTAGTATCGGCGGGGCGTCCTACGAGCAGTACTTC. This codes for CASSIGGASYEQYF. The variable domain in full, with the rest retrieved from reference TRBV19 and TRBJ2-7, is DGGITQSPKYLFRKEGQNVTLSCEQNLNHDAMYWYRQDPGQGLRLIYYSQIVNDFQKGDIAEGYSVSREKKESFPLTVTSAQKNPTAFYLCASSIGGASYEQYFGPGTRLTVT.

The CDR3 DNA is TGTGCCAGCAGCCAGGGGGGACGCACAGATACGCAGTATTTT. This codes for CASSQGGRTDTQYF. The gene calls are TRBV5-5 and TRBJ2-3, with D possibly matching TRBD1 (7 bases). Germline V CDR1 and CDR2: SGHKS, YYEKEE (reference sequence). V shed 4 bases and J shed 1 base, with 10 bases lying between them. CDR3 size: 14 residues.

Worth noting for this clone: With a much larger clone just one base away, this may be a read error. This chain links TRBV5-5 with TRBJ2-7; 12 bases map to TRBD2. This CDR3 contains 15 residues. Germline loops: CDR1 SGHKS, CDR2 YYEKEE (reference sequence). Trimming cost V 0 bases and J 2 bases; bases outside gene matches: 0. In nucleotides, the CDR3 is TGTGCCAGCAGCTTGGCTAGCGGGGGGGCCTACGAGCAGTACTTC. Its translation is CASSLASGGAYEQYF.

This chain uses TRBV19 with TRBJ2-3; maybe TRBD2 (5 bases). Trimming took off 7 bases at V and 6 bases at J, with 17 bases between the two ends. Germline CDR1 LNHDA, CDR2 SQIVND (reference sequence). The CDR3 spans 14 residues. Written as DNA, the CDR3 is TGTGCCAGTATGGACGCCTGGCGGGTGGATACGCAGTATTTT. Amino acids: CASMDAWRVDTQYF.

As DNA, the CDR3 is TGTGCCAGCAGCGTAGGTGGGGTACCTAATGAAAAACTGTTTTTT. Protein sequence: CASSVGGVPNEKLFF. The chain has TRBV9 and TRBJ1-4; D call uncertain. Trimming stripped 0 bases from V and 3 bases from J, with 9 bases between. The CDR3 runs to 15 residues. Per germline, CDR1 SGDLS and CDR2 YYNGEE.

V gene TRBV10-1 combines with J gene TRBJ2-1, with 7 bases fitting TRBD2. Germline values: CDR1 WNHNN, CDR2 SYGVQD (reference sequence). CDR3 size: 11 residues. The J segment lost 10 bases and the V segment lost 4 bases, leaving 1 base of the junction unmatched. CDR3 in amino acids: CASSGLAEQFF. The DNA of the CDR3 is TGCGCCAGCAGTGGACTAGCCGAGCAGTTCTTC.

V usage is TRBV14 and J usage is TRBJ2-4; D possibly corresponds to TRBD1 (6 bases). V was clipped by 2 bases and J by 4 bases, with 15 bases between them. There are 16 residues in the CDR3. Germline V gene sequence: CDR1 SGHDN, CDR2 FVKESK. The CDR3 sequence: CASSQFWATGKNIQYF. The CDR3, as DNA: TGTGCCAGCAGCCAATTTTGGGCGACAGGAAAAAACATTCAGTACTTC.

The sample holds one count of this clone. The chain has TRBV6-1 and TRBJ2-7; no clear D. CDR1 and CDR2 (germline): MNHNS, SASEGT. Trimming pared 11 bases from V and 0 bases from J, leaving 17 bases between. The CDR3 extends over 14 amino acids. CDR3 sequence reads: CASVGRTDSYEQYF. The DNA for the CDR3 is TGTGCCTCGGTGGGTAGGACGGACTCCTACGAGCAGTACTTC.

The genes are TRBV7-2 and TRBJ1-2; D is unclear. The V gene lost 0 bases and the J gene lost 7 bases, with 9 bases spanning the gap. The germline gives CDR1 SGHTA, CDR2 FQGNSA. The CDR3 has 13 residues. As DNA, the CDR3 is TGTGCCAGCAGCTTAGCGGCCTTTTCTGGCTACACCTTC. This encodes CASSLAAFSGYTF. The full variable domain, completed using reference TRBV7-2 and TRBJ1-2, is GAGVSQSPSNKVTEKGKDVELRCDPISGHTALYWYRQSLGQGLEFLIYFQGNSAPDKSGLPSDRFSAERTGGSVSTLTIQRTQQEDSAVYLCASSLAAFSGYTFGSGTRLTVV.

The chain recombines TRBV10-2 with TRBJ2-7, with 7 bases that match TRBD1. Germline CDR1 and CDR2: WSHSY and SAAADI. This CDR3 spans 13 amino acids. The V segment lost 5 bases and the J segment 7 bases; nucleotides outside the gene matches: 8. As DNA, the CDR3 is TGCGCCAGCAGTTCCGACAGGGTAGGGGAGCAGTACTTC. This translates into CASSSDRVGEQYF.

This sequence joins TRBV5-4 and TRBJ1-2; D uncertain. The germline gives CDR1 SGHNT, CDR2 YYREEE (reference sequence). The CDR3 is 13 amino acids. V was pared by 9 bases and J by 0 bases, with 12 bases between. CDR3 sequence: CATPGAPNYGYTF. The CDR3 DNA reads TGTGCCACCCCGGGAGCCCCTAACTATGGCTACACCTTC.

This clone was counted a single time. The J gene is TRBJ2-5, the V gene TRBV5-1, with 12 bases aligning to TRBD2. CDR1 SGHRS and CDR2 YFSETQ come from the germline V gene. The V gene end was trimmed by 0 bases and the J gene end by 2 bases; junction bases not matched to a gene: 2. This CDR3 is built from 16 residues. In DNA, the CDR3 is TGCGCCAGCAGCTTGGTGCTAGCGGGGGGGCAAGAGACCCAGTACTTC. Translation gives CASSLVLAGGQETQYF.

V and J are TRBV5-1 and TRBJ2-7, with a weak D call TRBD1 (5 bases). V lost 4 bases and J lost 4, with 15 bases in between. The CDR3 length is 14 residues. Germline V gene sequence: CDR1 SGHRS, CDR2 YFSETQ. The CDR3 is CASSMDIRQYEQYF. CDR3 coding DNA: TGCGCCAGCAGCATGGACATTCGGCAATACGAGCAGTACTTC. The full variable domain, completed using reference TRBV5-1 and TRBJ2-7, is KAGVTQTPRYLIKTRGQQVTLSCSPISGHRSVSWYQQTPGQGLQFLFEYFSETQRNKGNFPGRFSGRQFSNSRSEMNVSTLELGDSALYLCASSMDIRQYEQYFGPGTRLTVT.

The count of this clone is one. The V call is TRBV4-1, the J call TRBJ2-7; D remains ambiguous. The CDR3 length is 13 residues. The V end was cut by 4 bases, the J end by 1 base, with 8 bases between. Germline CDR1 is MGHRA and CDR2 is YSYEKL. This CDR3 reads CASSPRISYEQYF. CDR3 sequence (DNA): TGCGCCAGCAGCCCCCGGATATCCTACGAGCAGTACTTC.

The V and J genes are TRBV2 and TRBJ2-7; 8 nucleotides align to TRBD1. The germline gives CDR1 SNHLY, CDR2 FYNNEI. This CDR3 contains 14 residues. J gave up 0 bases and V 10 bases, and 8 bases lay outside the gene matches. CDR3 residues: CATLRDRSSYEQYF. CDR3 sequence (DNA): TGTGCCACACTCCGGGACAGGAGCTCCTACGAGCAGTACTTC.

The chain uses TRBV12-5 and TRBJ2-7; tentative D call: TRBD2 (6 bases). Between the trimmed V and J ends, which lost 0 bases and 6 bases, there was a span of 12 bases. CDR3 size: 14 residues. CDR1 is LGHNT, CDR2 FRNRAP, per germline. CDR3 amino acids: CASGLVGRWSEQYF. CDR3 coding DNA: TGTGCTAGTGGTTTGGTTGGGAGGTGGAGCGAGCAGTACTTC.